These 9 T cell receptor beta chains came from one sample sequenced in a study of blood T cell repertoires in COVID-19. Sequencing was performed with immunoSEQ multiplex PCR; in TCRdb, only in-frame clones are kept and a portion is missing. The sample includes roughly 270,000 clones, around 90% of them seen just once. The sequenced sample was peripheral blood. The origin of the receptors is a man younger than 30 with active or convalescent COVID-19.

This clone showed up many times. The chain couples TRBV6-1 to TRBJ2-6; the D gene is possibly TRBD2 (7 bases). CDR3 length: 16 residues. The germline gives CDR1 MNHNS, CDR2 SASEGT. Trimming took 2 bases from V and 4 from J, leaving 12 bases between them. CDR3 DNA sequence: TGTGCCAGCAGTGAACTAGGGGGGGAAGGGGCCAACGTCCTGACTTTC. It encodes CASSELGGEGANVLTF.

The chain uses TRBV9 and TRBJ2-5; D ambiguous. The V end was cut by 4 bases, the J end by 5 bases, with 15 bases between. The germline CDR1 and CDR2 sequences are SGDLS and YYNGEE. The CDR3 has 14 amino acids. The CDR3 protein is CASSPTPAGETQYF. For the CDR3, the DNA is TGTGCCAGCAGCCCAACACCTGCCGGGGAGACCCAGTACTTC.

The genes are TRBV19 and TRBJ1-2; D is ambiguous. The CDR3 is 16 residues long. V gave up 1 base and J gave up 4 bases, with 16 bases separating them. Germline assignment: CDR1 LNHDA and CDR2 SQIVND (reference sequence). CDR3 in amino acids: CASSIGALVTPYGYTF. The CDR3 DNA sequence: TGTGCCAGTAGTATAGGGGCTCTTGTCACGCCCTATGGCTACACCTTC.

The V call is TRBV10-3, the J call TRBJ1-1, with 8 bases lining up with TRBD1. The CDR3 is 14 residues long. Germline V gene lookup returns CDR1 ENHRY and CDR2 SYGVKD. V shed 10 bases and J 0 bases; nucleotides not matched to a gene: 7. The CDR3 nucleotides read TGTGCCACGTCCGGGACAGGAGTGAACACTGAAGCTTTCTTT. This gives the protein CATSGTGVNTEAFF.

The CDR3: CATSRDPGGYEQYF. The CDR3 DNA reads TGTGCCACCAGCAGAGATCCCGGAGGGTACGAGCAGTACTTC. This chain uses TRBV15 with TRBJ2-7, with D possibly matching TRBD2 (6 bases). The CDR3 is 14 residues long. Germline-derived CDR1 and CDR2 are LNHNV and YYDKDF (reference sequence). V was clipped by 0 bases and J by 4 bases, with 10 bases between them.

The chain employs TRBV6-6 and TRBJ1-3, with no clear D. Germline CDR1 MNHNY, CDR2 SVGAGI (reference sequence). The length of the CDR3 is 15 residues. V was shortened by 0 bases and J by 4 bases, with 10 bases between the two germline ends. The CDR3, as DNA: TGTGCCAGCAGTTACTCATGGGCAGGAGGAAACACCATATATTTT. Translated, it gives CASSYSWAGGNTIYF.

This chain links TRBV21-1 with TRBJ1-2; the DNA was not compared with TRBD1, the D call given in the table. TRBV21-1 is assigned pseudogene status. The length of the CDR3 is 15 residues. Here the CDR3 reads CASSKIGQGTYGYTF. The CDR3 DNA sequence: TGTGCCAGCAGCAAAATTGGGCAGGGTACTTATGGCTACACCTTC.

This rearrangement joins TRBV10-2 to TRBJ2-7, with D possibly being TRBD2 (5 bases). CDR1 is WSHSY and CDR2 is SAAADI in the germline V gene. The CDR3 has 14 residues. V dropped 2 bases and J dropped 0 bases, with 8 bases sitting between them. CDR3 sequence reads: CASSERGSSYEQYF. The CDR3 DNA reads TGCGCCAGCAGTGAGCGGGGAAGCTCCTACGAGCAGTACTTC.

This chain connects TRBV9 to TRBJ1-6, with 7 bases fitting TRBD1. The CDR3 length is 15 residues. Germline V gene sequence: CDR1 SGDLS, CDR2 YYNGEE. J lost 6 bases, V lost 4 bases, and 7 bases had no gene match. In DNA form, the CDR3 reads TGTGCCAGCAGCCCAGGGGGGTATAGTAATTCACCCCTCCACTTT. Translating gives CASSPGGYSNSPLHF.